The 32 T cell receptor beta chains in this list originate from one sample, sequenced in a study of T cells after yellow fever vaccination. TCRdb analysed the 5' RACE reads with MiXCR anew, one entry per CDR3 protein. The sample carries 200,000 to 250,000 distinct CDR3 sequences, 3% to 4% recorded once. The sequencing here drew on CD4+ T cells sorted from PBMCs, taken 10 days after the yellow fever booster vaccination. These receptors came from a man aged 18-30 years who received the YFV17D yellow fever vaccine.

This rearrangement joins TRBV5-4 to TRBJ2-7; 11 nucleotides agree with TRBD1. V gave up 4 bases and J gave up 6 bases; unmatched junction bases: 3. The germline gives CDR1 SGHNT, CDR2 YYREEE (reference sequence). The length of the CDR3 is 13 residues. CDR3 bases: TGTGCCAGCAGCGGACAGGGGGCCTCCGAGCAGTACGTC. This encodes CASSGQGASEQYV.

The rearrangement links TRBV4-1 to TRBJ2-2, with TRBD2 as a possible D gene (6 bases). V was trimmed by 0 bases and J by 1 base, leaving 9 bases between them. The CDR3 is 16 residues long. The germline gives CDR1 MGHRA, CDR2 YSYEKL. The CDR3 nucleotides are TGCGCCAGCAGCCAAGATCCTAGCGTGAACACCGGGGAGCTGTTTTTT. This codes for CASSQDPSVNTGELFF.

The chain links TRBV7-2 to TRBJ1-2; perhaps TRBD1 as D (5 bases). Germline CDR1 reads SGHTA; CDR2 reads FQGNSA. The V end was cut by 11 bases, the J end by 8 bases, with 21 bases between. This CDR3 comprises 13 residues. The CDR3 sequence is CAGTLQAGEGYTF. The CDR3 DNA sequence: TGTGCCGGTACCTTACAGGCAGGAGAGGGCTACACCTTC.

The table lists this clonotype with a few counts. V gene TRBV19 combines with J gene TRBJ2-5; D is tentatively TRBD1 or TRBD2 (6 bases each). Germline CDR1 reads LNHDA; CDR2 reads SQIVND (reference sequence). Trimming pared 1 base from V and 4 bases from J, leaving 16 bases between. CDR3 length equals 16 residues. The CDR3 sequence is CASSIASQGLGETQYF. CDR3 sequence (DNA): TGTGCCAGTAGTATAGCGTCACAGGGACTGGGAGAGACCCAGTACTTC.

In its sample, this clonotype was seen many times. This sequence joins TRBV3-1 and TRBJ2-4; TRBD1 matches at 8 bases. The V segment lost 4 bases and the J segment 7 bases; nucleotides outside the gene matches: 0. The CDR3 is 12 residues long. The germline V gene has CDR1 LGHDT and CDR2 YNNKEL (reference sequence). The CDR3 bases are TGTGCCAGCAGCCGGACAGGGAACATTCAGTACTTC. It codes for CASSRTGNIQYF.

This clonotype was seen many times. The gene calls are TRBV29-1 and TRBJ2-7; 15 bases are shared with TRBD2. With 6 bases clipped from V and 6 bases from J, the junction kept 6 bases outside the gene matches. The CDR3 contains 14 residues. Germline CDR1 is SQVTM and CDR2 is ANQGSEA. The CDR3 reads CSVRTSGGASEQYV. Written as DNA, the CDR3 is TGCAGCGTCCGGACTAGCGGGGGGGCAAGCGAGCAGTACGTC.

The rearrangement uses TRBV4-3 and TRBJ2-7; perhaps TRBD1 as D (7 bases). The V end was cut by 3 bases, the J end by 6 bases, with 27 bases between. The CDR3 runs to 18 residues. The germline V gene encodes CDR1 LGHNA and CDR2 YSLEER. The CDR3 nucleotides read TGCGCCAGCAGCCAGCGCAGGGGGGCCCTCCAGGGTTTATCCGAGCAGTACTTC. This encodes CASSQRRGALQGLSEQYF.

At least ten counts were recorded for this clonotype. V gene TRBV27 combines with J gene TRBJ2-1; D tentatively fits TRBD1 or TRBD2 (5 bases each). In germline, CDR1 is MNHEY, CDR2 SMNVEV (reference sequence). V was trimmed by 6 bases and J by 0 bases, leaving 15 bases between them. The CDR3 has 16 amino acids. CDR3 nucleotide sequence: TGTGCCAGCAGGGGGGTTGCAGGAAGCTCCTACAATGAGCAGTTCTTC. Encoded protein: CASRGVAGSSYNEQFF.

This clonotype has just a few counts. The J gene is TRBJ2-5, the V gene TRBV3-1; perhaps TRBD2 as D (6 bases). Trimming took 4 bases from V and 7 from J, leaving 10 bases between them. The V gene's germline CDR1 is LGHDT and CDR2 YNNKEL (reference sequence). The length of the CDR3 is 12 residues. The CDR3 DNA is TGTGCCAGCAGCCGGGGGGAAGGGACCCAGTACTTC. The encoded protein is CASSRGEGTQYF.

This clonotype was counted only a few times. J is TRBJ2-2 and V is TRBV5-1, with 8 bases that match TRBD1. CDR1 is SGHRS, CDR2 YFSETQ, per germline. This CDR3 is 20 amino acids long. Losses at the gene ends were 3 bases for V and 4 bases for J; bases not matched to a gene: 20. The CDR3 region is CASSSFGTGLWPTLTGELFF. The CDR3 nucleotides are TGCGCCAGCAGCTCCTTCGGGACAGGATTATGGCCCACCCTCACCGGGGAGCTGTTTTTT.

This clonotype was detected ten times or more. V gene TRBV12-3 or TRBV12-4 combines with J gene TRBJ1-2; D ambiguous. The CDR3 is made up of 13 amino acids. V lost 5 bases and J lost 4, with 11 bases in between. CDR3 loop: CASSPRRAYGYTF. In DNA form, the CDR3 reads TGTGCCAGCAGTCCCCGCCGGGCCTATGGCTACACCTTC.

This clonotype appeared many times. The chain links TRBV3-1 to TRBJ1-4, with unresolved D. The V end was cut by 4 bases, the J end by 4 bases, with 19 bases between. CDR1 is LGHDT and CDR2 is YNNKEL in the germline V gene (reference sequence). This CDR3 comprises 17 residues. The DNA for the CDR3 is TGTGCCAGCAGCCCGCGGATAAGGGCTCATCTTAATGAAAAACTGTTTTTT. It translates to CASSPRIRAHLNEKLFF. Filled out from reference TRBV3-1 and TRBJ1-4, the complete variable domain reads DTAVSQTPKYLVTQMGNDKSIKCEQNLGHDTMYWYKQDSKKFLKIMFSYNNKELIINETVPNRFSPKSPDKAHLNLHINSLELGDSAVYFCASSPRIRAHLNEKLFFGSGTQLSVL.

This chain links TRBV7-8 with TRBJ1-5; D remains ambiguous. Germline CDR1 is SGHVS and CDR2 is FQNEAQ. V lost 5 bases and J 4 bases, leaving 9 bases between the germline ends. CDR3 length: 13 amino acids. DNA of the CDR3: TGTGCCAGCAGCGCCTCAGGAAATCAGCCCCAGCATTTT. It translates to CASSASGNQPQHF.

This clonotype was counted ten times or more. The chain employs TRBV27 and TRBJ1-2; D remains unclear. The CDR3 is 13 amino acids. V was pared by 3 bases and J by 6 bases, with 11 bases between. Germline V lookup: CDR1 MNHEY, CDR2 SMNVEV (reference sequence). The CDR3 loop is CASSFTRGNGYTF. CDR3 in DNA: TGTGCCAGCAGTTTTACTCGTGGAAATGGCTACACCTTC.

The V call is TRBV7-2, the J call TRBJ2-7, with a tentative D call TRBD1 (6 bases). This CDR3 is built from 13 residues. The germline V gene encodes CDR1 SGHTA and CDR2 FQGNSA. The V gene lost 3 bases and the J gene lost 6 bases, with 12 bases spanning the gap. In DNA form, the CDR3 reads TGTGCCAGCAGCTTTGTGGGGGCCGTCGAGCAGTACGTC. Protein: CASSFVGAVEQYV.

This clonotype has just a few counts. The chain links TRBV20-1 to TRBJ2-5; the D is unclear. The germline V and J ends were trimmed by 6 bases and 1 base, with 12 bases remaining between them. The CDR3 is 13 amino acids. Germline CDR1 is DFQATT and CDR2 is SNEGSKA (reference sequence). The CDR3 is CSAHADGQETQYF. CDR3 DNA sequence: TGCAGTGCCCATGCGGACGGCCAAGAGACCCAGTACTTC.

For the CDR3, the DNA is TGCGCCAGCAGCCGGGGAACACAGGGGGTGATGTGGACCGGGGAGCTGTTTTTT. The encoded protein is CASSRGTQGVMWTGELFF. The V and J genes are TRBV4-3 and TRBJ2-2; TRBD1 matches at 8 bases. The J segment lost 5 bases and the V segment lost 4 bases, leaving 15 bases of the junction unmatched. The CDR3 length is 18 residues. Germline V lookup: CDR1 LGHNA, CDR2 YSLEER.

This clonotype was counted ten times or more. V and J are TRBV7-2 and TRBJ2-4; D is perhaps TRBD1 or TRBD2 (5 bases each). Germline CDR1 SGHTA, CDR2 FQGNSA. The CDR3 is 14 amino acids. V was trimmed by 1 base and J by 9 bases, leaving 13 bases between them. CDR3 loop: CASSLDGGLTIQYF. The CDR3, as DNA: TGTGCCAGCAGCTTAGATGGGGGATTGACCATTCAGTACTTC. The entire variable domain, with the rest obtained from reference TRBV7-2 and TRBJ2-4, is as follows: GAGVSQSPSNKVTEKGKDVELRCDPISGHTALYWYRQSLGQGLEFLIYFQGNSAPDKSGLPSDRFSAERTGGSVSTLTIQRTQQEDSAVYLCASSLDGGLTIQYFGAGTRLSVL.

The table lists this clonotype with a few counts. The chain carries TRBV12-3 or TRBV12-4 and TRBJ1-1; D possibly corresponds to TRBD1 (6 bases). V was trimmed by 6 bases and J by 5 bases, leaving 16 bases between them. The length of the CDR3 is 14 residues. CDR3 protein: CASRPGGGGTEAFF. The CDR3 DNA reads TGTGCCAGCAGGCCTGGGGGCGGGGGAACTGAAGCTTTCTTT.

The chain links TRBV7-2 to TRBJ2-7; D is ambiguous. Germline V gene lookup returns CDR1 SGHTA and CDR2 FQGNSA. The CDR3 runs to 14 residues. Trimming stripped 2 bases from V and 0 bases from J, with 8 bases between. This CDR3 is CASSLMDASYEQYF. DNA for the CDR3: TGTGCCAGCAGCTTAATGGACGCCTCCTACGAGCAGTACTTC.

This chain connects TRBV18 to TRBJ1-1, with 8 bases aligning to TRBD1. The CDR3 consists of 15 residues. Germline V lookup: CDR1 KGHSH, CDR2 LQKENI. J lost 1 base, V lost 4 bases, and 5 bases had no gene match. The CDR3 spells CASSRDRPGNTEAFF. The CDR3 DNA reads as TGTGCCAGCTCACGGGACAGGCCGGGGAACACTGAAGCTTTCTTT. Filled out from reference TRBV18 and TRBJ1-1, the complete variable domain reads NAGVMQNPRHLVRRRGQEARLRCSPMKGHSHVYWYRQLPEEGLKFMVYLQKENIIDESGMPKERFSAEFPKEGPSILRIQQVVRGDSAAYFCASSRDRPGNTEAFFGQGTRLTVV.

The genes are TRBV18 and TRBJ2-5; possible D gene TRBD2, 5 bases. The CDR3 contains 17 residues. Germline V gene lookup returns CDR1 KGHSH and CDR2 LQKENI. V gave up 3 bases and J gave up 5 bases, with 22 bases separating them. The CDR3 sequence: CASSPLPTKGTRETQYF. CDR3 in DNA: TGTGCCAGCTCACCCCTACCGACTAAGGGTACCCGGGAGACCCAGTACTTC.

There are many counts of this clonotype. The chain uses TRBV20-1 and TRBJ2-5; tentatively, D is TRBD2 (5 bases). CDR3 length: 14 residues. Trimming took 3 bases from V and 2 from J, leaving 13 bases between them. Per germline, CDR1 DFQATT and CDR2 SNEGSKA (reference sequence). Here the CDR3 reads CSASGGLLQETQYF. CDR3 DNA sequence: TGCAGTGCTAGTGGCGGACTGTTACAAGAGACCCAGTACTTC.

This clonotype was seen many times. This chain uses TRBV10-3 with TRBJ2-3; D might be TRBD2 (7 bases). The CDR3 consists of 14 residues. V lost 8 bases, J lost 5 bases, and 17 bases lay in between. Germline V gene lookup returns CDR1 ENHRY and CDR2 SYGVKD. The CDR3 reads CAIARERGEDTQYF. The CDR3 DNA reads as TGTGCCATCGCGCGGGAGAGGGGGGAAGATACGCAGTATTTT.

This clonotype has ten or more counts. The chain couples TRBV18 to TRBJ2-4; D possibly corresponds to TRBD2 (6 bases). Trimming pared 0 bases from V and 8 bases from J, leaving 14 bases between. The CDR3 totals 15 residues. Germline lookup yields CDR1 KGHSH and CDR2 LQKENI. CDR3 in DNA: TGTGCCAGCTCACCACCGGCGGGGAGACGCGACATTCAGTACTTC. It is translated as CASSPPAGRRDIQYF. Variable domain in full (rest from reference TRBV18 and TRBJ2-4): NAGVMQNPRHLVRRRGQEARLRCSPMKGHSHVYWYRQLPEEGLKFMVYLQKENIIDESGMPKERFSAEFPKEGPSILRIQQVVRGDSAAYFCASSPPAGRRDIQYFGAGTRLSVL.

This clonotype turned up a few times. The V call is TRBV5-1, the J call TRBJ2-7, with unresolved D. V lost 2 bases and J 3 bases, leaving 12 bases between the germline ends. This CDR3 spans 14 amino acids. Germline assignment: CDR1 SGHRS and CDR2 YFSETQ. The CDR3 here is CASSFEAELYEQYF. The CDR3 DNA follows: TGCGCCAGCAGCTTTGAGGCTGAACTCTACGAGCAGTACTTC.

The chain links TRBV6-2 or TRBV6-3 to TRBJ1-1; 9 nucleotides line up with TRBD1. V shed 6 bases and J 5 bases; nucleotides not matched to a gene: 10. Germline V lookup: CDR1 MNHEY, CDR2 SVGEGT. The CDR3 contains 15 residues. CDR3 in amino acids: CASSLPRQGGTEAFF. Here the CDR3 DNA reads TGTGCCAGCAGCCTCCCTCGACAGGGGGGTACTGAAGCTTTCTTT.

This clonotype was observed a handful of times. The chain combines TRBV27 with TRBJ2-2; possibly TRBD1 for D (6 bases). Germline V gene data show CDR1 as MNHEY and CDR2 as SMNVEV (reference sequence). Trimming took off 5 bases at V and 0 bases at J, with 13 bases between the two ends. The CDR3 totals 16 residues. The CDR3 DNA is TGTGCCAGCAGTGCTACAGGGTTTACGAACACCGGGGAGCTGTTTTTT. Translating gives CASSATGFTNTGELFF.

Many counts were recorded for this clonotype. The CDR3 loop reads CSVGWSDNQPQHF. CDR3 nucleotide sequence: TGCAGCGTTGGTTGGTCAGACAATCAGCCCCAGCATTTT. The V call is TRBV29-1, the J call TRBJ1-5; the D is unclear. V lost 4 bases and J lost 3, with 10 bases in between. In germline, CDR1 is SQVTM, CDR2 ANQGSEA. The CDR3 runs to 13 residues.

V usage is TRBV7-9 and J usage is TRBJ2-5; 9 nucleotides agree with TRBD1. This CDR3 spans 17 amino acids. The V and J ends lost 3 bases and 2 bases, in that order; junction bases with no gene match: 10. CDR1 and CDR2 from the germline V gene are SEHNR and FQNEAQ (reference sequence). The CDR3 here is CASSFHPGTGTQETQYF. The CDR3 nucleotides read TGTGCCAGCAGCTTTCACCCCGGGACAGGGACACAAGAGACCCAGTACTTC.

This clonotype was picked up many times. This chain connects TRBV5-1 to TRBJ2-3; no firm D call. The V end was cut by 4 bases, the J end by 3 bases, with 9 bases between. Germline V CDR1 and CDR2: SGHRS, YFSETQ. This CDR3 is 13 amino acids long. This CDR3 reads CASSLVGTDTQYF. CDR3 in DNA: TGCGCCAGCAGCCTCGTCGGTACAGATACGCAGTATTTT. The full variable domain, rest sourced from reference TRBV5-1 and TRBJ2-3, is KAGVTQTPRYLIKTRGQQVTLSCSPISGHRSVSWYQQTPGQGLQFLFEYFSETQRNKGNFPGRFSGRQFSNSRSEMNVSTLELGDSALYLCASSLVGTDTQYFGPGTRLTVL.

At least ten counts were recorded for this clonotype. Here the CDR3 DNA reads TGCGCCAGCAGCTACGGACAGGGAGGAATGGCCTACAATGAGCAGTTCTTC. Its protein product is CASSYGQGGMAYNEQFF. The chain carries TRBV4-3 and TRBJ2-1, with 8 positions matching TRBD1. Germline CDR1 reads LGHNA; CDR2 reads YSLEER. The CDR3 has 17 residues. V shed 5 bases, J shed 2 bases, and the junction held 11 bases outside the gene matches.